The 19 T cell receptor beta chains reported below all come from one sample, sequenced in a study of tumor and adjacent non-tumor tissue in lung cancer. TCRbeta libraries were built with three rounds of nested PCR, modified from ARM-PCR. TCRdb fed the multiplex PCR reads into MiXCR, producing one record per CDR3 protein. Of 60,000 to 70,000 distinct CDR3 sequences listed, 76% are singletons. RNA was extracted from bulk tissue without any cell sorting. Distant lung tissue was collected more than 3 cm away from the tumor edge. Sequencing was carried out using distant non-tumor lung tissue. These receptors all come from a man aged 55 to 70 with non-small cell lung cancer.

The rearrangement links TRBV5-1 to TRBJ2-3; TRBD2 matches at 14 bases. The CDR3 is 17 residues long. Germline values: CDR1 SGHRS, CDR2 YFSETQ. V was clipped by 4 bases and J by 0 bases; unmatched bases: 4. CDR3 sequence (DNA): TGCGCCAGCAGCATAGGGACTAGCGGGAGTAGCACAGATACGCAGTATTTT. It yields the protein CASSIGTSGSSTDTQYF. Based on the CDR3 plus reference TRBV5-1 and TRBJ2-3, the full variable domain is KAGVTQTPRYLIKTRGQQVTLSCSPISGHRSVSWYQQTPGQGLQFLFEYFSETQRNKGNFPGRFSGRQFSNSRSEMNVSTLELGDSALYLCASSIGTSGSSTDTQYFGPGTRLTVL.

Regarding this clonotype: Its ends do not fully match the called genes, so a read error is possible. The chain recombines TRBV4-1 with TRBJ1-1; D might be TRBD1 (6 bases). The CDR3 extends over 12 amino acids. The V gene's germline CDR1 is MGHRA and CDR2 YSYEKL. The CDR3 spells CPSSQQGFEAFF. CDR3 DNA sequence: TGCCCCAGCAGTCAACAGGGATTTGAAGCTTTCTTT.

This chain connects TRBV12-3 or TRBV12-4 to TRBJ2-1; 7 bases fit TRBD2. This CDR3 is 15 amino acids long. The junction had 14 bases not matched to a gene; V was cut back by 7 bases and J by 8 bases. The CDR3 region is CASTTHGIGRDEQFF. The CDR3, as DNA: TGTGCCAGCACCACACACGGGATAGGGAGGGATGAGCAGTTCTTC.

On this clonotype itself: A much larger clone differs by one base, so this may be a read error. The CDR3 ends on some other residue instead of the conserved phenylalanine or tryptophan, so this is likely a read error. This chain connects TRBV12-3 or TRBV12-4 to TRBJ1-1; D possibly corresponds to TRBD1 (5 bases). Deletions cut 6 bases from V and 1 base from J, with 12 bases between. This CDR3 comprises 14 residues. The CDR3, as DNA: TGTGCCAGCAGCCTAGTCGGGACGAACACTGAAGCTTTCTAT. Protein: CASSLVGTNTEAFY.

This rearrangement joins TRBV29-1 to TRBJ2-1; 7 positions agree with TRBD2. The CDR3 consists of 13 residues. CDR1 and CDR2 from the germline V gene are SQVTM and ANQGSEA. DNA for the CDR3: TGCGTAACTGGGGGGGATGGACACGATGAGCAGTTCTTC. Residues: CVTGGDGHDEQFF.

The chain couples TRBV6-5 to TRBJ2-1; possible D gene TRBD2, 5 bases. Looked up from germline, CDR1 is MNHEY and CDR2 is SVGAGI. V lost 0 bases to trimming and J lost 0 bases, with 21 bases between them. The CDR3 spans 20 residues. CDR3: CASSYSALEGARSSYNEQFF. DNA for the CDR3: TGTGCCAGCAGTTACTCGGCACTAGAGGGAGCCCGGAGCTCCTACAATGAGCAGTTCTTC.

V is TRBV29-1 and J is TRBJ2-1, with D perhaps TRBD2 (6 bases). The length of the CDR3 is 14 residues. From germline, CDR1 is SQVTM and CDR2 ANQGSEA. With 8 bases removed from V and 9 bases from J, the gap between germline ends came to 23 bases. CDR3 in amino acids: CSHGGAGGPAEQFF. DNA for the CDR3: TGCAGCCATGGCGGAGCAGGAGGGCCAGCTGAGCAGTTCTTC.

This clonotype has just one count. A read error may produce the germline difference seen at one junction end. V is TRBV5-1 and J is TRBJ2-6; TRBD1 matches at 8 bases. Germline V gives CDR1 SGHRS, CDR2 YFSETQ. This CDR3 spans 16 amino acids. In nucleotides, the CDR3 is TGCGCCAGCAGTCAGGGACAGGAGACTGGGACCAACGTCCTGACTTTC. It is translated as CASSQGQETGTNVLTF.

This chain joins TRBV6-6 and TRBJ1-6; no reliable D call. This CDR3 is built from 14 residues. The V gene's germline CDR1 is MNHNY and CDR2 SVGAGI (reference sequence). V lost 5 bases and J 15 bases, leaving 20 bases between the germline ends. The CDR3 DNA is TGTGCCAGCAGTGACCTAGTAGCTATTTCGCACCTCCACTTT. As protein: CASSDLVAISHLHF.

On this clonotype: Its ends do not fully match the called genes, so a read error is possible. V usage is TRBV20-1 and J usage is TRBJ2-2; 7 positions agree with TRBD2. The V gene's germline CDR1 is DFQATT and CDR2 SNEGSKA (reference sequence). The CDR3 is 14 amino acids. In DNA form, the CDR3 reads TGCAATGCAGATGTCCAGCGGGGCACCGGGGAGCTGTTCTTT. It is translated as CNADVQRGTGELFF.

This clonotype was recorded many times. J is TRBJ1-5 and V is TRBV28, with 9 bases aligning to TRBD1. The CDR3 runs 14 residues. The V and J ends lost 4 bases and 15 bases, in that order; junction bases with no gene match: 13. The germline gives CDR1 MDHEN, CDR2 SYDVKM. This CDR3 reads CASSSAGTGSPGHF. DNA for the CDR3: TGTGCCAGCAGTTCCGCCGGGACAGGGAGCCCGGGGCATTTT.

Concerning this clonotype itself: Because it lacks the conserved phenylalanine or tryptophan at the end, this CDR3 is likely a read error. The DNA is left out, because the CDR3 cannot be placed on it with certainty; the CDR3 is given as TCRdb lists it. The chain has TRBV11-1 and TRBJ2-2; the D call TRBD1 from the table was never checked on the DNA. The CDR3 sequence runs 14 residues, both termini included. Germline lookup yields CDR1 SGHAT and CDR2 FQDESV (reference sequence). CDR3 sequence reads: CASRRQGGTGKLIY.

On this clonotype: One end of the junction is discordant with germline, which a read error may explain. CDR3 sequence reads: CASNLGGTYNEEFF. CDR3 bases: TGTGCCAGCAATTTGGGTGGGACGTACAATGAGGAGTTCTTC. The gene calls are TRBV28 and TRBJ2-1; either TRBD1 or TRBD2 may fit D (5 bases each). The CDR3 is made up of 14 amino acids. Germline V gene data show CDR1 as MDHEN and CDR2 as SYDVKM.

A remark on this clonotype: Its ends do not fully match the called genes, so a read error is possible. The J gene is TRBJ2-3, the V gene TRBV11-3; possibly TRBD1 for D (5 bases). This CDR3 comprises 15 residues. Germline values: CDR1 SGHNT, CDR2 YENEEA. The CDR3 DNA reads TGTGCCAGCTGCCCAAGGGGCGTGGGCACAGGTACGCAGTATTTT. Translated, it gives CASCPRGVGTGTQYF.

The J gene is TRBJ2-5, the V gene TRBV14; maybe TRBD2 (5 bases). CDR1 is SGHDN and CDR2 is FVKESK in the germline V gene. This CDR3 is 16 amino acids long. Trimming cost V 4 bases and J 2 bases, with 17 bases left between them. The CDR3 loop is CASSRWTGAMQETQYF. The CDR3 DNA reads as TGTGCCAGCAGCCGCTGGACTGGCGCGATGCAAGAGACCCAGTACTTC.

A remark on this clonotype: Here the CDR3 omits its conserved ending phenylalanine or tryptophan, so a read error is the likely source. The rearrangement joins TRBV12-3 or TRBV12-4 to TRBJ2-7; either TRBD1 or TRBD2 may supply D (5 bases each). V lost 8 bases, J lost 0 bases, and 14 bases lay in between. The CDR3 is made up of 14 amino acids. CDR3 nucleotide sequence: TGTGCCAGCGGGACCGGACACAGCTCCTACGAGCAGTACTCC. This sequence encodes CASGTGHSSYEQYS.

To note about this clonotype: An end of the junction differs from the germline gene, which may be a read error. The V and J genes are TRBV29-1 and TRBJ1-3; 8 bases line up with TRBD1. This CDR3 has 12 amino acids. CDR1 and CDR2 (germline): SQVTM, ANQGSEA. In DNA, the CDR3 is TGCAGCGTTCAGCAGGGGGCTGACACCACATATTTT. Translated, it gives CSVQQGADTTYF.

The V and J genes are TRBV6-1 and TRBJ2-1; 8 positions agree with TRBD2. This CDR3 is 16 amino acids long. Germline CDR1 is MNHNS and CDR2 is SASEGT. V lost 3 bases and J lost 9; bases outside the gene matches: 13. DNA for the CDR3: TGTGCCAGCAGTGACAGGATTAGCGGGACATTCGGTGAGCAGTTCTTC. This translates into CASSDRISGTFGEQFF.

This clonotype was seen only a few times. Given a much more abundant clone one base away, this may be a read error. CDR3 loop: CASSLGTPADMQYF. Here the CDR3 DNA reads TGTGCCAGCAGCTTAGGGACACCTGCAGATATGCAGTATTTT. V usage is TRBV7-8 and J usage is TRBJ2-3; a possible D gene is TRBD1 (5 bases). The CDR3 sequence is 14 residues long. Germline V CDR1 and CDR2: SGHVS, FQNEAQ.